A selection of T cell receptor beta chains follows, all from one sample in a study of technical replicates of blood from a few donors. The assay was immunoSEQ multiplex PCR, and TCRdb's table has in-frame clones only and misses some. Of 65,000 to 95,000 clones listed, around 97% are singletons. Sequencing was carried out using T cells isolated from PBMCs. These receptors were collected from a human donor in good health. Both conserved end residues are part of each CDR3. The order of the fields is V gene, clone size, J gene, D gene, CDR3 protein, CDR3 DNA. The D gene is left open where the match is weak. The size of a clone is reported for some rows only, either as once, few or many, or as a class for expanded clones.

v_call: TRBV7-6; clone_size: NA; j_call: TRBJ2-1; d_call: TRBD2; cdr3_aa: CASSFSPVPLAGGTFDEQFF; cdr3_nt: TGTGCCAGCAGCTTTAGCCCAGTCCCATTAGCGGGAGGTACCTTCGATGAGCAGTTCTTC
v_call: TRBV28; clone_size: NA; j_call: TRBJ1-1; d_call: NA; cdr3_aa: CASRAGGRSGKAFF; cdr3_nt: TGTGCCAGCAGGGCGGGGGGCCGGTCAGGTAAAGCTTTCTTT
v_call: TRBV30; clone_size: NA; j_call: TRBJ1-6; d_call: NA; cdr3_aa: CAWKRENSPLHF; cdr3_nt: TGTGCCTGGAAGAGGGAGAACTCACCCCTCCACTTT
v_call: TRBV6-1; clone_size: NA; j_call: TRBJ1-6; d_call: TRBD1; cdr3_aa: CATLGQGHSPLHF; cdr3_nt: TGTGCCACCCTAGGACAGGGGCATTCACCCCTCCACTTT
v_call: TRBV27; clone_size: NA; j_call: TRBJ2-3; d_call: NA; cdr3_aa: CASRLTWTDTQYF; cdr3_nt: TGTGCCAGCAGACTAACTTGGACAGATACGCAGTATTTT
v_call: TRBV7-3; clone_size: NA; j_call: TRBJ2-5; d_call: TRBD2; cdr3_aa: CASSNPGTSGGVRQETQYF; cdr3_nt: TGTGCCAGCAGCAACCCCGGGACTAGCGGGGGGGTGAGGCAAGAGACCCAGTACTTC
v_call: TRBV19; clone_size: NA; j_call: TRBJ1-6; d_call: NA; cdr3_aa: CASTPSAYNSPLHF; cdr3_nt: TGTGCCAGTACCCCGAGCGCCTATAATTCACCCCTCCACTTT
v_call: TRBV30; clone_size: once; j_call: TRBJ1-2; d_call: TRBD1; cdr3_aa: CACQQGLHYGYTF; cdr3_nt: TGTGCCTGTCAACAGGGGCTTCACTATGGCTACACCTTC
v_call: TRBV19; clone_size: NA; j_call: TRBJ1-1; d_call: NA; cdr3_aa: CASSIYQGNTEAFF; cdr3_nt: TGTGCCAGTAGTATCTATCAGGGGAACACTGAAGCTTTCTTT
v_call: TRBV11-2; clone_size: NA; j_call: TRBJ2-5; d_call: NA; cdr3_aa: CASSRGIQETQYF; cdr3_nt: TGTGCCAGCAGCAGGGGGATCCAAGAGACCCAGTACTTC
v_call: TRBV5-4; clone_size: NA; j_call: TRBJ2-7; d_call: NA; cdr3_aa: CASSLEGGYEQYF; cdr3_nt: TGTGCCAGCAGCTTGGAAGGGGGCTACGAGCAGTACTTC
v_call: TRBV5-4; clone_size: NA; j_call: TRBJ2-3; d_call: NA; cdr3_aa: CASSFKQGSSTDTQYF; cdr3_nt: TGTGCCAGCAGCTTTAAGCAGGGGTCATCCACAGATACGCAGTATTTT
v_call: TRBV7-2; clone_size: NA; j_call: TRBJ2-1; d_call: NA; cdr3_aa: CASIRGSLYNEQFF; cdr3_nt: TGTGCCAGCATCCGGGGGAGTCTCTACAATGAGCAGTTCTTC
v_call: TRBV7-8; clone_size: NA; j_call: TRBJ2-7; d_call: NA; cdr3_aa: CASSRWGQTYEQYF; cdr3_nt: TGTGCCAGCAGCCGCTGGGGGCAGACCTACGAGCAGTACTTC
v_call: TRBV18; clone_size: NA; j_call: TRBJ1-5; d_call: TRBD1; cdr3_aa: CASSPRTGGNNQPQHF; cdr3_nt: TGTGCCAGCTCACCGAGGACAGGGGGGAACAATCAGCCCCAGCATTTT
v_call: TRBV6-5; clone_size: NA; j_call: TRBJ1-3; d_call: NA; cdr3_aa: CASSPRRSKDTIYF; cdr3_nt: TGTGCCAGCAGTCCCCGGCGGAGCAAGGACACCATATATTTT
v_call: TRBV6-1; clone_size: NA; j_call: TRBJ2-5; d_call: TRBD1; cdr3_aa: CASIPGGGWETQYF; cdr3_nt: TGTGCCAGCATCCCAGGGGGTGGATGGGAGACCCAGTACTTC
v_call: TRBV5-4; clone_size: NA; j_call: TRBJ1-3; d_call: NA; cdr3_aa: CASSLKQGSGNTIYF; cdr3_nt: TGTGCCAGCAGCTTAAAACAGGGCTCTGGAAACACCATATATTTT
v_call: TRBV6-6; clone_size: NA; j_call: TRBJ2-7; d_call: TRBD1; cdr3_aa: CASSLLRDRGYEQYF; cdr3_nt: TGTGCCAGCAGTCTTCTCCGGGACAGGGGCTACGAGCAGTACTTC
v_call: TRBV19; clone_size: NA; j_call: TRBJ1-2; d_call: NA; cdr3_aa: CASSMPRSGPYGYTF; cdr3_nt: TGTGCCAGTAGTATGCCCCGGAGTGGTCCCTATGGCTACACCTTC
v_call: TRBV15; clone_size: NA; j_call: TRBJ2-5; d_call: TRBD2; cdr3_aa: CATSGPVRLAEVQETQYF; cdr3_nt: TGTGCCACCAGCGGCCCTGTAAGGCTAGCGGAAGTGCAAGAGACCCAGTACTTC
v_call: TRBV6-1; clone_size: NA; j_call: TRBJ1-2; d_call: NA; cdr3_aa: CASSGQRYYGYTF; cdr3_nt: TGTGCCAGCAGTGGACAGCGTTACTATGGCTACACCTTC
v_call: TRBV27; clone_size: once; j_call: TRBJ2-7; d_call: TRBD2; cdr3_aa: CASSLGRAFEQYF; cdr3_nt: TGTGCCAGCAGTTTAGGGAGGGCATTCGAGCAGTACTTC
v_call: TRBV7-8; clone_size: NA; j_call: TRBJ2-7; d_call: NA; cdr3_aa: CASSPQLTGYSSYEQYF; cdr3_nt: TGTGCCAGCAGCCCCCAATTGACAGGCTACAGCTCCTACGAGCAGTACTTC
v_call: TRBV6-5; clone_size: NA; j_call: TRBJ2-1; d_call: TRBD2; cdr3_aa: CASISAGGNEQFF; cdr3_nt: TGTGCCAGCATCTCGGCCGGGGGGAATGAGCAGTTCTTC
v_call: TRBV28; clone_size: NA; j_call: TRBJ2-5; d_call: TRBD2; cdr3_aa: CASSLPPLGLAVGETQYF; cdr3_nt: TGTGCCAGCAGTTTGCCTCCGTTGGGACTAGCGGTGGGAGAGACCCAGTACTTC
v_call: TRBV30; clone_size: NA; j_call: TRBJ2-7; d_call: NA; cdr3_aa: CAWRTEDSYEQYF; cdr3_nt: TGTGCCTGGAGGACCGAGGATTCCTACGAGCAGTACTTC
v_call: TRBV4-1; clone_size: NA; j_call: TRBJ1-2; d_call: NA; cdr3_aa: CASSRLGAGLGGLPGYTF; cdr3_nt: TGCGCCAGCAGCCGCCTAGGGGCCGGTTTGGGGGGACTTCCTGGCTACACCTTC
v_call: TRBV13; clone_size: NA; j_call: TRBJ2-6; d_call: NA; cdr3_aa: CASSLLRGTGANVLTF; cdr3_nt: TGTGCCAGCAGCTTACTTAGGGGGACTGGGGCCAACGTCCTGACTTTC
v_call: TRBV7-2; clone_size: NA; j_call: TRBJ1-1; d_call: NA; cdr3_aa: CASSLRVETEAFF; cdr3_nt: TGTGCCAGCAGCCTACGGGTGGAAACTGAAGCTTTCTTT
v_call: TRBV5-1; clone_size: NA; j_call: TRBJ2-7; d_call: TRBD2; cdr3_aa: CASTGTSVYEQYF; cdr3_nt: TGCGCCAGTACCGGGACTAGCGTCTACGAGCAGTACTTC
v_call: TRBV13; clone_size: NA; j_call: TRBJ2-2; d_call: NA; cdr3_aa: CASSLAGMNPGELFF; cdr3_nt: TGTGCCAGCAGCTTAGCGGGTATGAACCCCGGGGAGCTGTTTTTT
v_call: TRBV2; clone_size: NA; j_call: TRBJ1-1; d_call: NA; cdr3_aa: CASSETSGMNTEAFF; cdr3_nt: TGTGCCAGCAGTGAGACCTCAGGGATGAACACTGAAGCTTTCTTT
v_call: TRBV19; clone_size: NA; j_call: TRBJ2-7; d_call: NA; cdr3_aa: CASREFGSYEQYF; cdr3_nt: TGTGCCAGTCGAGAGTTTGGCTCCTACGAGCAGTACTTC
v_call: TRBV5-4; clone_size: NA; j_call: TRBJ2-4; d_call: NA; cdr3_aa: CASSRENIQYF; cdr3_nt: TGTGCCAGCAGCAGAGAAAACATTCAGTACTTC
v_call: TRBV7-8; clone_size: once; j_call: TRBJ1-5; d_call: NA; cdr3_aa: CASGSVGGWVQPQHF; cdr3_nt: TGTGCCAGCGGCTCGGTTGGGGGCTGGGTCCAGCCCCAGCATTTT
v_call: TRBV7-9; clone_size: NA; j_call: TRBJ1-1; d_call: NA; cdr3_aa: CASRHPGLRVPEAFF; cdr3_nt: TGTGCCAGCAGGCATCCGGGACTGAGGGTTCCTGAAGCTTTCTTT
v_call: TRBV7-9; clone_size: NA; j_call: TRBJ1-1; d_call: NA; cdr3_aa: CASSLVLEPTEAFF; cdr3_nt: TGTGCCAGCAGCTTAGTTCTGGAGCCTACTGAAGCTTTCTTT
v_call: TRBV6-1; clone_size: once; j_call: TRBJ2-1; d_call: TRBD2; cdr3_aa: CASSEQAGVFNEQFF; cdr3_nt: TGTGCCAGCAGTGAACAAGCGGGGGTATTCAATGAGCAGTTCTTC
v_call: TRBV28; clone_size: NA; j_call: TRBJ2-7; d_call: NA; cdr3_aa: CASSILTSPYEQYF; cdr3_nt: TGTGCCAGCAGCATCCTCACTAGTCCCTACGAGCAGTACTTC
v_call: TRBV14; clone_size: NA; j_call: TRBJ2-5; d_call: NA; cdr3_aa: CASSEWAGTTQETQYF; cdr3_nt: TGTGCCAGCAGCGAGTGGGCGGGCACCACACAAGAGACCCAGTACTTC
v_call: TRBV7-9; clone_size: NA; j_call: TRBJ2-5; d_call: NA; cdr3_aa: CASSLYETQYF; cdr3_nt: TGTGCCAGCAGCTTATATGAGACCCAGTACTTC
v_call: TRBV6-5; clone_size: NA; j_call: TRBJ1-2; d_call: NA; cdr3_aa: CASSFAEGYTF; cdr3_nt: TGTGCCAGCAGTTTCGCGGAAGGCTACACCTTC
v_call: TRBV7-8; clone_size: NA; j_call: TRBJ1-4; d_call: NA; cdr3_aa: CASSLRQGKLFF; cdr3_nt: TGTGCCAGCAGCTTAAGGCAGGGAAAACTGTTTTTT
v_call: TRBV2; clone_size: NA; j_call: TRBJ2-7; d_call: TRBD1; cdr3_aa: CASIIQGDFYEQYF; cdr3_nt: TGTGCCAGCATAATACAGGGGGACTTCTACGAGCAGTACTTC
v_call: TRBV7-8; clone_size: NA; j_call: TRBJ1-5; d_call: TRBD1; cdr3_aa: CASSLRPGGDQPQHF; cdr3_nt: TGTGCCAGCAGCTTGCGTCCAGGGGGTGATCAGCCCCAGCATTTT
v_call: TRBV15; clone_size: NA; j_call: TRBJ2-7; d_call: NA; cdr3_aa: CATSREGTPIYEQYF; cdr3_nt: TGTGCCACCAGCAGGGAGGGGACGCCGATCTACGAGCAGTACTTC
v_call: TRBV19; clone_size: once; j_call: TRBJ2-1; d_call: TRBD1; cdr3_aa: CASSIGSRGSNEQFF; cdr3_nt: TGTGCCAGTAGTATCGGGTCCAGGGGGAGCAATGAGCAGTTCTTC
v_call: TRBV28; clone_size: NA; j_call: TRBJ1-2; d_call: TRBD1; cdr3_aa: CASSLAGLQGGNYGYTF; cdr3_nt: TGTGCCAGCAGCTTAGCCGGACTCCAGGGGGGTAACTATGGCTACACCTTC
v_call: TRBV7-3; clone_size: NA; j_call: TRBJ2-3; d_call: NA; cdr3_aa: CASSPGRRADTQYF; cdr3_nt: TGTGCCAGCAGCCCAGGACGGCGGGCGGATACGCAGTATTTT
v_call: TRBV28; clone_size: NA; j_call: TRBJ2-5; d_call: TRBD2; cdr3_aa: CASSPPGLAGGETQYF; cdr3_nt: TGTGCCAGCAGCCCCCCGGGACTAGCGGGGGGGGAGACCCAGTACTTC
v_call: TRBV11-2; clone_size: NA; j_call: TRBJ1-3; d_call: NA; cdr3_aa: CASSSGREKGNTIYF; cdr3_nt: TGTGCCAGCAGCTCCGGTCGTGAGAAGGGAAACACCATATATTTT